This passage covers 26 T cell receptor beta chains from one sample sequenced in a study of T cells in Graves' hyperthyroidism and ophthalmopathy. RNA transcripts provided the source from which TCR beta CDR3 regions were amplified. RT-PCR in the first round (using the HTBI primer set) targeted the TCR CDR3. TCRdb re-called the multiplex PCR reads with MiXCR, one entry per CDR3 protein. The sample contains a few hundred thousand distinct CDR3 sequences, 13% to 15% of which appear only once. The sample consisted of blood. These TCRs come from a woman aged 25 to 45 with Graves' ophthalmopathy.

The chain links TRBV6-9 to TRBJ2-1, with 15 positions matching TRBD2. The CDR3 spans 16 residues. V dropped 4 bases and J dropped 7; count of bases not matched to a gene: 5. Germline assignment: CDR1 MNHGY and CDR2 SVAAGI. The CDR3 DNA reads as TGTGCCAGCAGTTCCGGACTAGCGGGGGGGCGTAATGAGCAGTTCTTC. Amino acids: CASSSGLAGGRNEQFF.

CDR3 in DNA: TGTGCCAGCAGCCAAGATGCGGGGGGCTATGGCTACACCTTC. This sequence encodes CASSQDAGGYGYTF. V usage is TRBV3-1 and J usage is TRBJ1-2; D might be TRBD1 (5 bases). V was cut by 0 bases and J by 4 bases, with 9 bases left in between. The CDR3 has 14 amino acids. In germline, CDR1 is LGHDT, CDR2 YNNKEL (reference sequence). The full variable domain, its missing parts supplied by reference TRBV3-1 and TRBJ1-2, is DTAVSQTPKYLVTQMGNDKSIKCEQNLGHDTMYWYKQDSKKFLKIMFSYNNKELIINETVPNRFSPKSPDKAHLNLHINSLELGDSAVYFCASSQDAGGYGYTFGSGTRLTVV.

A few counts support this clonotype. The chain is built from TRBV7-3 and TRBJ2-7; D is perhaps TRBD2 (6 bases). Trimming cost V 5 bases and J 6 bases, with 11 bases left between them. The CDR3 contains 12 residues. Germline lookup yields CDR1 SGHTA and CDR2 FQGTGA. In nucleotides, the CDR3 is TGTGCCAGCAGCCTAAACGGGGGCGAGCAGTACTTC. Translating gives CASSLNGGEQYF. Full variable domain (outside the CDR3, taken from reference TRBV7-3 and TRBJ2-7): GAGVSQTPSNKVTEKGKYVELRCDPISGHTALYWYRQSLGQGPEFLIYFQGTGAADDSGLPNDRFFAVRPEGSVSTLKIQRTERGDSAVYLCASSLNGGEQYFGPGTRLTVT.

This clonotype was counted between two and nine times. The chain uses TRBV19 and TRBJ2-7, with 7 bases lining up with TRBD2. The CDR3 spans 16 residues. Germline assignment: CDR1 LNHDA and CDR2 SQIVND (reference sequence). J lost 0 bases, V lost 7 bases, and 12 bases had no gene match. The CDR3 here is CASMGYSGRSSYEQYF. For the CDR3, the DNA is TGTGCCAGTATGGGCTATAGCGGGCGAAGCTCCTACGAGCAGTACTTC.

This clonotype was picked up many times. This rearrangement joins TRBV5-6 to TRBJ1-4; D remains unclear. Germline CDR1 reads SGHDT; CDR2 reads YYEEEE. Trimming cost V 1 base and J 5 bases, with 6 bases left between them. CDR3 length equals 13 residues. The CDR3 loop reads CASSLTGNEKLFF. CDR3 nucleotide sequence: TGTGCCAGCAGCTTGACCGGGAATGAAAAACTGTTTTTT. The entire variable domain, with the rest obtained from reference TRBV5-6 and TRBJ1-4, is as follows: DAGVTQSPTHLIKTRGQQVTLRCSPKSGHDTVSWYQQALGQGPQFIFQYYEEEERQRGNFPDRFSGHQFPNYSSELNVNALLLGDSALYLCASSLTGNEKLFFGSGTQLSVL.

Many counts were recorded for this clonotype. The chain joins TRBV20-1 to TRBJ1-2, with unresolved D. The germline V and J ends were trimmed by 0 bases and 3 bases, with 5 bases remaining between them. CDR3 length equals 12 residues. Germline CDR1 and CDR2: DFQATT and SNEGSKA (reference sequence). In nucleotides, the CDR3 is TGCAGTGCTAGAGATCTTGACTATGGCTACACCTTC. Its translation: CSARDLDYGYTF.

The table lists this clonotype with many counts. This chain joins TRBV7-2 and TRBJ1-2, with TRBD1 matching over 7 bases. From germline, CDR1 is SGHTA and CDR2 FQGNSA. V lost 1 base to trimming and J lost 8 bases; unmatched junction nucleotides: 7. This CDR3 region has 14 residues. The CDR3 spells CASSLERGPRGYTF. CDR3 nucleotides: TGTGCCAGCAGCTTAGAGAGGGGGCCAAGAGGCTACACCTTC. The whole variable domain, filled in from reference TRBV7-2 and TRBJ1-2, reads GAGVSQSPSNKVTEKGKDVELRCDPISGHTALYWYRQSLGQGLEFLIYFQGNSAPDKSGLPSDRFSAERTGGSVSTLTIQRTQQEDSAVYLCASSLERGPRGYTFGSGTRLTVV.

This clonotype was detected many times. The CDR3, as DNA: TGTGCCAGCAGCTGGTCGAGAGGACAGGGCATCACAGATACGCAGTATTTT. Its protein is CASSWSRGQGITDTQYF. The chain carries TRBV7-9 and TRBJ2-3; 8 bases map to TRBD1. The length of the CDR3 is 17 residues. The trim removed 4 bases at V and 2 bases at J, leaving 11 bases unmatched. In germline, CDR1 is SEHNR, CDR2 FQNEAQ (reference sequence).

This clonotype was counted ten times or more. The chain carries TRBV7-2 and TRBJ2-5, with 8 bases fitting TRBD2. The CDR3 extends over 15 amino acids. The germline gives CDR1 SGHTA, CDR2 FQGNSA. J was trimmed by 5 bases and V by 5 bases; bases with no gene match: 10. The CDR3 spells CASSRAGGAGETQYF. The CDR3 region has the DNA TGTGCCAGCAGCCGGGCCGGGGGGGCGGGGGAGACCCAGTACTTC.

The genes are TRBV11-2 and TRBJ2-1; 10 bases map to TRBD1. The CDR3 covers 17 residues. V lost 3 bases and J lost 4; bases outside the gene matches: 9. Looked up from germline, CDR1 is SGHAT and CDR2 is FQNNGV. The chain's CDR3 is CASSFRQGAGEYNEQFF. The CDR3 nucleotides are TGTGCCAGCAGCTTTCGACAGGGGGCAGGGGAGTACAATGAGCAGTTCTTC.

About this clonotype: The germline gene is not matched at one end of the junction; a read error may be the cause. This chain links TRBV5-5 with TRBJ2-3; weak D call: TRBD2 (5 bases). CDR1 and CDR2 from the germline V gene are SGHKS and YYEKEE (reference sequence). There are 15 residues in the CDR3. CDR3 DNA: TGCGCCAGCAGCTTGGCGGGTCCACCTCAAAATACGCAGTATTTT. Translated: CASSLAGPPQNTQYF. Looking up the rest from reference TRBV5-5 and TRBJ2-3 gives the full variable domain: DAGVTQSPTHLIKTRGQQVTLRCSPISGHKSVSWYQQVLGQGPQFIFQYYEKEERGRGNFPDRFSARQFPNYSSELNVNALLLGDSALYLCASSLAGPPQNTQYFGPGTRLTVL.

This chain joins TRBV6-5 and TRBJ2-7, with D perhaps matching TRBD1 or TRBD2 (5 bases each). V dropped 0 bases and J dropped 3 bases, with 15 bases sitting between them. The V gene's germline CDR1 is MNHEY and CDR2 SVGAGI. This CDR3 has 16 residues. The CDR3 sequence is CASSYSIRDGDYEQYF. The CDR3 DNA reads TGTGCCAGCAGTTACTCGATCCGGGACGGGGACTACGAGCAGTACTTC.

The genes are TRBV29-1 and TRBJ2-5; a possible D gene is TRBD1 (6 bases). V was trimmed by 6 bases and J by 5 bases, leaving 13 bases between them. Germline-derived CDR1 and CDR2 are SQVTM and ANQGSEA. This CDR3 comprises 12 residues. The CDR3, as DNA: TGCAGCGTGGAGACAGGTCGTGAGACCCAGTACTTC. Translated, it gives CSVETGRETQYF.

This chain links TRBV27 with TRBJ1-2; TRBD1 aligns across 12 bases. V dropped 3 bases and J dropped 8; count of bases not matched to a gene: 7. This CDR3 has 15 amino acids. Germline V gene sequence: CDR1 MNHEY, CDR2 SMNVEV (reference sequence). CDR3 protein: CASSFRDRGQGGYTF. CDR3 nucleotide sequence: TGTGCCAGCAGTTTCCGGGACAGGGGGCAAGGAGGCTACACCTTC.

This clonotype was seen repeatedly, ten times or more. In DNA, the CDR3 is TGCGCCAGCAGCTTGGTCCCCAGGGAGGACACTGAAGCTTTCTTT. This sequence encodes CASSLVPREDTEAFF. The chain links TRBV5-1 to TRBJ1-1; TRBD1 might be the D (5 bases). The V end lost 0 bases, the J end lost 3 bases, and 12 bases lay between the germline ends. Germline CDR1 is SGHRS and CDR2 is YFSETQ. The CDR3 has 15 amino acids.

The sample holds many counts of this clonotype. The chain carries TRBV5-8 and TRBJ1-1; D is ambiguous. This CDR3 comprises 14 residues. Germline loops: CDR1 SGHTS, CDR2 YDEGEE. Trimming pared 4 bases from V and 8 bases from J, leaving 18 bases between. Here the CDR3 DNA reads TGTGCCAGCAGCGAATGGACGCAGGTCGCCGAAGCTTTCTTT. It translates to CASSEWTQVAEAFF.

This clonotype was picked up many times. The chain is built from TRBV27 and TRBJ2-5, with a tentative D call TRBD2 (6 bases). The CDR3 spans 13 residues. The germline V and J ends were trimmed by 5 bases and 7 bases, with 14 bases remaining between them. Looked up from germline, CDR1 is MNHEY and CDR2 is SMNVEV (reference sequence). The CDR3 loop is CASSKTSSGTQYF. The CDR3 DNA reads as TGTGCCAGCAGTAAAACTAGCAGCGGGACCCAGTACTTC.

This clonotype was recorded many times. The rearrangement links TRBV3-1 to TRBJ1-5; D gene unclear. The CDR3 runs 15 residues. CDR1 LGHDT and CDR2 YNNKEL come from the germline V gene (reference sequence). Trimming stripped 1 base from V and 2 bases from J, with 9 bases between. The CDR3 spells CASSQGTIGNQPQHF. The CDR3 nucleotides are TGTGCCAGCAGCCAAGGGACGATTGGCAATCAGCCCCAGCATTTT.

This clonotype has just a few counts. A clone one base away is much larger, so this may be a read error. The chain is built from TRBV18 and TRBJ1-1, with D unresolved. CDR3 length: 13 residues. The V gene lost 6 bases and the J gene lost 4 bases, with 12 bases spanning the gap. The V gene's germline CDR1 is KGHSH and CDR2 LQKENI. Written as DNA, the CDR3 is TGTGCCAGCTCTATAGGAGGTCTCACTGAAGCTTTCTTT. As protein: CASSIGGLTEAFF.

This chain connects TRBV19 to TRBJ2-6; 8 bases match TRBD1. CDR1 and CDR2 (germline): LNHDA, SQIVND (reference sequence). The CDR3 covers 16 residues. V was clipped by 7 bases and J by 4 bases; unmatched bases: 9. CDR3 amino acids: CASTEVRDRGANVLTF. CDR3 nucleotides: TGTGCCAGTACCGAAGTCCGGGACAGGGGGGCCAACGTCCTGACTTTC.

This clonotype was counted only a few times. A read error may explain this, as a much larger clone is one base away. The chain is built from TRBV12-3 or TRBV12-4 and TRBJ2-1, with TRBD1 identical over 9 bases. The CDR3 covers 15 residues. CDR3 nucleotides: TGTGCCGGCAGTTTGGGGACAGGGAGATACAATGAGCAGTTCTTC. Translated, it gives CAGSLGTGRYNEQFF.

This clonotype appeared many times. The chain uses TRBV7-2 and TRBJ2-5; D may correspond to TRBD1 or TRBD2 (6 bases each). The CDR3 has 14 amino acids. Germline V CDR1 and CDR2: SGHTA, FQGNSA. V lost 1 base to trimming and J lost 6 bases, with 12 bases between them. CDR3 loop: CASSLGGAMKTQYF. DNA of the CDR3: TGTGCCAGCAGCTTAGGGGGGGCGATGAAGACCCAGTACTTC. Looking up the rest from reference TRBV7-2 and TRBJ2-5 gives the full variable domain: GAGVSQSPSNKVTEKGKDVELRCDPISGHTALYWYRQSLGQGLEFLIYFQGNSAPDKSGLPSDRFSAERTGGSVSTLTIQRTQQEDSAVYLCASSLGGAMKTQYFGPGTRLLVL.

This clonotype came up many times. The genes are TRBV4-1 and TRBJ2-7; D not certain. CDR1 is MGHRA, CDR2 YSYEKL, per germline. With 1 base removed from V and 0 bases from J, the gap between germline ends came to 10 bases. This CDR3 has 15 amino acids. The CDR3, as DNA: TGCGCCAGCAGCCAAGTCGGACGGCCCTCCTACGAGCAGTACTTC. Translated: CASSQVGRPSYEQYF.

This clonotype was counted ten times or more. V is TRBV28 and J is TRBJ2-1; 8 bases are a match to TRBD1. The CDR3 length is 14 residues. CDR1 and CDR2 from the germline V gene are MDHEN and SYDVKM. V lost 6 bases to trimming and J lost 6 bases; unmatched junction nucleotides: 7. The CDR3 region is CASRTGQVINEQFF. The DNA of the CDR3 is TGTGCCAGCAGGACGGGACAGGTCATCAATGAGCAGTTCTTC.

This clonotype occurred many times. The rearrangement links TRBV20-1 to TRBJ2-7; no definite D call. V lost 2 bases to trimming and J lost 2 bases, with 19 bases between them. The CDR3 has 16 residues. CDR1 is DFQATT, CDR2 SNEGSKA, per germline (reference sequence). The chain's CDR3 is CSARSYSKAGAYEQYF. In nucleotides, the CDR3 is TGCAGTGCTAGATCCTACTCAAAAGCAGGAGCCTACGAGCAGTACTTC.

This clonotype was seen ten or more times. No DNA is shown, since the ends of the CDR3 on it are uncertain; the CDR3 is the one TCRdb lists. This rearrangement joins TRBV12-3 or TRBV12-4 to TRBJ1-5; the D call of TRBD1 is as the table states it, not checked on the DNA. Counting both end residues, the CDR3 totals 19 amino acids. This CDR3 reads CASSLFLSRGRAGNQPQHF.